These 24 T cell receptor beta chains share one sample of origin, sequenced in a study of a mutant IDH1 vaccine in newly diagnosed glioma. These receptors' targets are unknown. The assay was immunoSEQ multiplex PCR, and TCRdb's table has in-frame clones only and misses some. Of some 33,000 clones listed, roughly 80% are singletons. Described time point: week 35, safety follow-up. Topical imiquimod accompanied each vaccine dose, which consisted of 300 ug of mutant IDH1 20-mer peptide. Sample: PBMCs, taken from a glioma patient whose treatment included an IDH1 peptide vaccine. The receptors were gathered from a woman in her 30s with glioma. Some clones in this sample may be carry-over from other donors' samples.

This clone came up once. The J gene is TRBJ1-3, the V gene TRBV6-1; D not resolved. This CDR3 region has 14 residues. V was cut by 5 bases and J by 2 bases, with 10 bases left in between. Germline-derived CDR1 and CDR2 are MNHNS and SASEGT. The CDR3 DNA follows: TGTGCCAGCAGTCGGGGAGGGACTGGAAACACCATATATTTT. Encoded protein: CASSRGGTGNTIYF.

V and J are TRBV7-9 and TRBJ2-4, with no clear D. Germline assignment: CDR1 SEHNR and CDR2 FQNEAQ (reference sequence). There are 15 residues in the CDR3. V lost 0 bases, J lost 1 base, and 7 bases lay in between. The CDR3 DNA sequence: TGTGCCAGCAGCTTAGCGTATGGGGCCAAAAACATTCAGTACTTC. Protein: CASSLAYGAKNIQYF.

This clone was seen only once. The CDR3: CAWRGDREGRETQYF. CDR3 DNA sequence: TGTGCCTGGAGGGGGGACAGGGAGGGGCGAGAGACCCAGTACTTC. This chain links TRBV30 with TRBJ2-5; 9 bases match TRBD1. This CDR3 is built from 15 residues. Trimming cost V 3 bases and J 4 bases; bases outside gene matches: 9. The V gene's germline CDR1 is GTSNPN and CDR2 SVGIG (reference sequence).

The CDR3 DNA reads as TGTGCCTGGAGTGTATCTTGGCAGGGACCGAACACTGAAGCTTTCTTT. Residues: CAWSVSWQGPNTEAFF. V is TRBV30 and J is TRBJ1-1, with a tentative D call TRBD1 (5 bases). Germline assignment: CDR1 GTSNPN and CDR2 SVGIG (reference sequence). V was pared by 0 bases and J by 1 base, with 15 bases between. This CDR3 contains 16 residues.

The rearrangement joins TRBV30 to TRBJ2-2, with 7 bases matching TRBD1. V trimming: 7 bases; J trimming: 4 bases; junction bases outside the gene matches: 3. The CDR3 length is 12 residues. Germline V gene lookup returns CDR1 GTSNPN and CDR2 SVGIG (reference sequence). CDR3 coding DNA: TGTGCCTCACAGGGGCGCACCGGGGAGCTGTTTTTT. It translates to CASQGRTGELFF.

As DNA, the CDR3 is TGTGCCAGTAGGGGGGGAAAGTTGCGCCCCTATGGCTACACCTTC. Its protein product is CASRGGKLRPYGYTF. V and J are TRBV19 and TRBJ1-2; the D gene is possibly TRBD1 (5 bases). Trimming removed 6 bases from V and 4 bases from J, with 18 bases in between. The CDR3 consists of 15 residues. Germline V gene lookup returns CDR1 LNHDA and CDR2 SQIVND (reference sequence).

This rearrangement joins TRBV28 to TRBJ1-1; 7 nucleotides align to TRBD1. CDR3 size: 15 residues. V was pared by 8 bases and J by 4 bases, with 13 bases of the junction left unmatched. Germline CDR1 MDHEN, CDR2 SYDVKM. The CDR3 region is CASLQTGARGTEAFF. In DNA form, the CDR3 reads TGTGCCAGCCTGCAAACAGGGGCGCGGGGCACTGAAGCTTTCTTT.

The rearrangement links TRBV4-1 to TRBJ2-2; 10 bases are a match to TRBD1. The germline V gene has CDR1 MGHRA and CDR2 YSYEKL. The CDR3 extends over 17 amino acids. J lost 4 bases, V lost 1 base, and 6 bases had no gene match. CDR3 nucleotide sequence: TGCGCCAGCAGCCAAGCTGGACAGGGGGTGGCCACCGGGGAGCTGTTTTTT. Translated: CASSQAGQGVATGELFF.

The rearrangement joins TRBV5-8 to TRBJ1-2; weak D call: TRBD1 (6 bases). Trimming removed 4 bases at V and 3 bases at J, with 19 bases between. CDR1 and CDR2 (germline): SGHTS, YDEGEE. The CDR3 covers 16 residues. CDR3 sequence (DNA): TGTGCCAGCAGCCCCGACAGAGGGGGATTTCACTATGGCTACACCTTC. Amino acid sequence: CASSPDRGGFHYGYTF.

The J gene is TRBJ1-3, the V gene TRBV29-1; the D is unclear. This CDR3 spans 11 amino acids. The germline V gene encodes CDR1 SQVTM and CDR2 ANQGSEA. The V end lost 4 bases, the J end lost 4 bases, and 5 bases lay between the germline ends. CDR3: CSVVVGNTIYF. CDR3 nucleotides: TGCAGCGTTGTCGTCGGAAACACCATATATTTT.

This clone was counted between two and nine times. The J gene is TRBJ1-5, the V gene TRBV28; D is uncertain. The CDR3 is 13 amino acids. The V and J ends lost 5 bases and 3 bases respectively, with 8 bases between them. The germline V gene encodes CDR1 MDHEN and CDR2 SYDVKM. CDR3 in amino acids: CASSDIFNQPQHF. CDR3 in DNA: TGTGCCAGCAGTGACATTTTCAATCAGCCCCAGCATTTT.

The V and J genes are TRBV6-1 and TRBJ1-2, with a possible D match to TRBD1 (6 bases). The CDR3 has 13 residues. Germline CDR1 MNHNS, CDR2 SASEGT. Trimming removed 4 bases from V and 4 bases from J, with 10 bases in between. The CDR3 protein is CASSGGQIYGYTF. As DNA, the CDR3 is TGTGCCAGCAGTGGGGGACAAATCTATGGCTACACCTTC.

The chain recombines TRBV10-3 with TRBJ1-5; 9 positions agree with TRBD1. Germline values: CDR1 ENHRY, CDR2 SYGVKD. Unmatched junction bases numbered 9, after V lost 9 bases and J lost 0 bases. The CDR3 has 16 amino acids. The DNA for the CDR3 is TGTGCCATTGGGACAGGGCGATCTCCTAGCAATCAGCCCCAGCATTTT. Translated, it gives CAIGTGRSPSNQPQHF.

The rearrangement uses TRBV13 and TRBJ2-3, with 8 nucleotides matching TRBD1. The CDR3 contains 18 residues. Germline-derived CDR1 and CDR2 are PRHDT and FYEKMQ (reference sequence). With 2 bases clipped from V and 1 base from J, the junction kept 11 bases outside the gene matches. CDR3 coding DNA: TGTGCCAGCAGCTTACGCCCGCTCCTGGGACAGGGCACAGATACGCAGTATTTT. It encodes CASSLRPLLGQGTDTQYF.

The chain carries TRBV11-2 and TRBJ1-1; D gene ambiguous. The ends were cut back, 1 base at V and 7 bases at J, with 7 bases in the middle. Germline-derived CDR1 and CDR2 are SGHAT and FQNNGV. The CDR3 length is 12 residues. Written as DNA, the CDR3 is TGTGCCAGCAGCTTAGTAGGGCGTGAAGCTTTCTTT. This codes for CASSLVGREAFF.

This clone was counted a few times. The chain joins TRBV5-1 to TRBJ2-3; possibly TRBD1 for D (5 bases). Trimming cost V 4 bases and J 0 bases, with 15 bases left between them. The CDR3 contains 16 residues. The germline CDR1 and CDR2 sequences are SGHRS and YFSETQ. This CDR3 is CASSPMQGSSTDTQYF. In DNA, the CDR3 is TGCGCCAGCAGCCCGATGCAGGGCTCTAGCACAGATACGCAGTATTTT.

This clone turned up a few times. The chain links TRBV27 to TRBJ1-1, with D hard to call. The V end lost 6 bases, the J end lost 0 bases, and 14 bases lay between the germline ends. The CDR3 consists of 15 residues. Germline V gene sequence: CDR1 MNHEY, CDR2 SMNVEV (reference sequence). The CDR3 region has the DNA TGTGCCAGCAGCCTCGTAGGCGGGATGAACACTGAAGCTTTCTTT. Translating it yields CASSLVGGMNTEAFF.

V gene TRBV5-4 combines with J gene TRBJ1-2; 7 bases fit TRBD1. In germline, CDR1 is SGHNT, CDR2 YYREEE (reference sequence). V gave up 4 bases and J gave up 2 bases; unmatched junction bases: 5. The CDR3 is 14 residues long. CDR3 nucleotides: TGTGCCAGCAGCCCCTCGACAGGGAACTATGGCTACACCTTC. Protein product: CASSPSTGNYGYTF.

This clone was seen only a few times. The chain recombines TRBV6-5 with TRBJ2-5; D is unresolved. CDR3 length equals 14 residues. The V gene lost 1 base and the J gene lost 4 bases, with 10 bases spanning the gap. Germline V gene sequence: CDR1 MNHEY, CDR2 SVGAGI. CDR3: CASSYLGRLETQYF. The CDR3 region has the DNA TGTGCCAGCAGTTACTTGGGTAGACTAGAGACCCAGTACTTC.

The chain couples TRBV2 to TRBJ2-3; D ambiguous. V was clipped by 9 bases and J by 0 bases, with 10 bases between them. CDR1 and CDR2 (germline): SNHLY, FYNNEI. The CDR3 length is 13 residues. The CDR3 here is CASGGFSTDTQYF. DNA of the CDR3: TGTGCCAGTGGCGGATTTAGCACAGATACGCAGTATTTT.

The chain has TRBV28 and TRBJ2-5; unclear D gene. This CDR3 comprises 13 residues. Trimming took off 5 bases at V and 1 base at J, with 8 bases between the two ends. CDR1 is MDHEN and CDR2 is SYDVKM in the germline V gene. CDR3 protein: CASSLRVQETQYF. The CDR3 DNA reads as TGTGCCAGCAGTCTAAGGGTCCAAGAGACCCAGTACTTC.

This clone was detected only a few times. The CDR3 nucleotides are TGTGCCAGCGGCGGGAGGCCCTGGGATACGCAGTATTTT. Its translation is CASGGRPWDTQYF. The J gene is TRBJ2-3, the V gene TRBV2; 8 bases agree with TRBD2. Losses at the gene ends were 8 bases for V and 6 bases for J; bases not matched to a gene: 7. The CDR3 has 13 amino acids. Germline V lookup: CDR1 SNHLY, CDR2 FYNNEI.

The chain links TRBV7-9 to TRBJ1-2; D is unclear. The germline V gene encodes CDR1 SEHNR and CDR2 FQNEAQ (reference sequence). The CDR3 has 15 amino acids. Trimming cost V 5 bases and J 8 bases, with 21 bases left between them. CDR3 DNA sequence: TGTGCCAGCAGCGATACGACGGGAACCCTAAGGGGCTACACCTTC. Its protein product is CASSDTTGTLRGYTF.

Notes on this clone: An end of the junction differs from the germline gene, which may be a read error. The CDR3 bases are TGTGCTAGCAGCCCACGCAGGGAGGGAGAGACCCAGTACTTC. It encodes CASSPRREGETQYF. This chain joins TRBV7-7 and TRBJ2-5, with TRBD2 matching over 7 bases. Germline values: CDR1 SSHAT, CDR2 FNYEAQ (reference sequence). The CDR3 length is 14 residues.